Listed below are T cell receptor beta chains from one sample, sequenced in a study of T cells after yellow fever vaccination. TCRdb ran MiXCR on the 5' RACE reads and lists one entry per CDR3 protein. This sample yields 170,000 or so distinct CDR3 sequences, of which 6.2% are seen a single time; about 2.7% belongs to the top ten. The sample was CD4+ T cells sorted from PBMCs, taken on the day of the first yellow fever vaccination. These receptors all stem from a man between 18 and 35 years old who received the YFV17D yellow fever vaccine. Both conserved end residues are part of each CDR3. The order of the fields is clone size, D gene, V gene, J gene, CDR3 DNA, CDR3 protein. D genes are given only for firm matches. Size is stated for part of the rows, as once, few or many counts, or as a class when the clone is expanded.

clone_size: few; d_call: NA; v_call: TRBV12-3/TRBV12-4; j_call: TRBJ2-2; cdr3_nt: TGTGCCAGCAGCCGTAGGGGGATGAACACCGGGGAGCTGTTTTTT; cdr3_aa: CASSRRGMNTGELFF
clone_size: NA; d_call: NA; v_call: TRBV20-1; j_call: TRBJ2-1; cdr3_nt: TGCAGTGCTAGAGATGGGACTTCCGCCTACAATGAGCAGTTCTTC; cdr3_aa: CSARDGTSAYNEQFF
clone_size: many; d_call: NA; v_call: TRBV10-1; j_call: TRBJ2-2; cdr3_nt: TGCGCCAGCAGTGGTGAATCGGGGGAGCTGTTTTTT; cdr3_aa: CASSGESGELFF
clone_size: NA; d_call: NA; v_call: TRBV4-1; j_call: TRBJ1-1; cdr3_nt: TGCGCCAGCAGCCAAAACCTACAGCAGAACACTGAAGCTTTCTTT; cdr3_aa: CASSQNLQQNTEAFF
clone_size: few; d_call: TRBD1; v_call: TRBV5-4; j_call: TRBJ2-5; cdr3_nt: TGTGCCAGCAGCTCTGGACAGGGGAGGATACAAGAGACCCAGTACTTC; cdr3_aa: CASSSGQGRIQETQYF
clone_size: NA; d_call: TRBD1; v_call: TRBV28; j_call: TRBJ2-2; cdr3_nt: TGTGCCAGCAGTCAGGACAGGGTCGACACCGGGGAGCTGTTTTTT; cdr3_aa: CASSQDRVDTGELFF
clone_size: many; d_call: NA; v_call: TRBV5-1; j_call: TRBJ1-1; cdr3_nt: TGCGCCAGCAGCACCAGGGGCTCGGACACTGAAGCTTTCTTT; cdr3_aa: CASSTRGSDTEAFF
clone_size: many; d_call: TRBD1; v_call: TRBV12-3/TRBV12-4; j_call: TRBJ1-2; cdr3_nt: TGTGCCAGCAGTTTAACCGGGACAGGCTATGGCTACACCTTC; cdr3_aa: CASSLTGTGYGYTF
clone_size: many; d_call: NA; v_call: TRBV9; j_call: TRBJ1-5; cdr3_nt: TGTGCCAGCAGCGTAGGGGGGGATAGCAATCAGCCCCAGCATTTT; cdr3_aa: CASSVGGDSNQPQHF
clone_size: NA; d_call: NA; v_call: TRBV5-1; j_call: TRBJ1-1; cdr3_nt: TGCGCCAGCAGCTTCAAAGGAGGGTCACAGAACACTGAAGCTTTCTTT; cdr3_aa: CASSFKGGSQNTEAFF
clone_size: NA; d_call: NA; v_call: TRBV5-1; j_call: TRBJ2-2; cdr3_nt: TGCGCCAGCAGCTTGGCCGAGGGGCACACCGGGGAGCTGTTTTTT; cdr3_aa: CASSLAEGHTGELFF
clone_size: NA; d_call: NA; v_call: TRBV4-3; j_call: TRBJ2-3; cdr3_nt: TGCGCCAGCAGCCAAGATAGAAGGGGGGCCACAGATACGCAGTATTTT; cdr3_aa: CASSQDRRGATDTQYF
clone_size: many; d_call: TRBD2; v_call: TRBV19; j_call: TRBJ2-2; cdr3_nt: TGTGCCAGTACTTCGCGGGGGGCCGACACCGGGGAGCTGTTTTTT; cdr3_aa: CASTSRGADTGELFF
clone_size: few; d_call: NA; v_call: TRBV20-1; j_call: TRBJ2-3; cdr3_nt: TGCAGTGCTAGATGGTCAGATACGCAGTATTTT; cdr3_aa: CSARWSDTQYF
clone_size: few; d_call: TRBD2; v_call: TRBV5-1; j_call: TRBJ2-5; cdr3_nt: TGCGCCAGCAGCCCTGCAGGCGGGGGGGCCGGTGTAGAGGAGACCCAGTACTTC; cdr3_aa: CASSPAGGGAGVEETQYF
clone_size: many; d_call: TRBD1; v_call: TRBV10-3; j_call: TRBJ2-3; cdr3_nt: TGTGCCATCAGTACCGACAGGGGGCTCACAGATACGCAGTATTTT; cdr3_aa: CAISTDRGLTDTQYF
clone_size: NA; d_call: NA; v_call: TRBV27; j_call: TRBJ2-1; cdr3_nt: TGTGCCAGCAGTTTCGCGCGGGGAGTTTTGAATGAGCAGTTCTTC; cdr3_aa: CASSFARGVLNEQFF
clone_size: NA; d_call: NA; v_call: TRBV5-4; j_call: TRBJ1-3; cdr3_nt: TGTGCCAGCAGCTTGGCCGCGATCTCTGGAAACACCATATATTTT; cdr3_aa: CASSLAAISGNTIYF
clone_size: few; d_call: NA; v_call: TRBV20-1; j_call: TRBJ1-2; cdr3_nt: TGCAGTGCTAGTACAGGTTCGAATGGCTACACCTTC; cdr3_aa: CSASTGSNGYTF
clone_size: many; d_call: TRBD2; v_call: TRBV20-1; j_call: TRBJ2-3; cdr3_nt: TGCAGTGCTAATCAGCGGGGGAGCACAGATACGCAGTATTTT; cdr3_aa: CSANQRGSTDTQYF
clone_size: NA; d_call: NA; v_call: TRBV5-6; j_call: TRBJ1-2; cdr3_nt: TGTGCCAGCGCCCGAGGGGGGACTAATAACTATGGCTACACCTTC; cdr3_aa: CASARGGTNNYGYTF
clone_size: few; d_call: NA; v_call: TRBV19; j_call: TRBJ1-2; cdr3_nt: TGTGCCACATACAGGGTTCGATATGGCTACACCTTC; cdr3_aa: CATYRVRYGYTF
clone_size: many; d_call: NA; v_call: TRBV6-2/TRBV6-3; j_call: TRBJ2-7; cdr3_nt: TGTGCCAGCAGTTACCCACAGTTCCCCGTGGGCTACGAGCAGTACTTC; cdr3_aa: CASSYPQFPVGYEQYF
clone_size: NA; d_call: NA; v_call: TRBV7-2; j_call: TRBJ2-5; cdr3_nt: TGTGCCAGCAGCTCCTTAAAAGAGACCCAGTACTTC; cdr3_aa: CASSSLKETQYF
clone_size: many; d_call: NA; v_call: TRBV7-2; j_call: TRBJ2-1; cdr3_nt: TGTGCCAGCAGCTTAGACAGACCGGGATCGCAGTTCTTC; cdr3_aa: CASSLDRPGSQFF
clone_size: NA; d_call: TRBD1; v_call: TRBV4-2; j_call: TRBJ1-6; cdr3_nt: TGTGCCAGCAGCCAAGACCCCACAGGGGCTTATAATTCACCCCTCCACTTT; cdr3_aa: CASSQDPTGAYNSPLHF